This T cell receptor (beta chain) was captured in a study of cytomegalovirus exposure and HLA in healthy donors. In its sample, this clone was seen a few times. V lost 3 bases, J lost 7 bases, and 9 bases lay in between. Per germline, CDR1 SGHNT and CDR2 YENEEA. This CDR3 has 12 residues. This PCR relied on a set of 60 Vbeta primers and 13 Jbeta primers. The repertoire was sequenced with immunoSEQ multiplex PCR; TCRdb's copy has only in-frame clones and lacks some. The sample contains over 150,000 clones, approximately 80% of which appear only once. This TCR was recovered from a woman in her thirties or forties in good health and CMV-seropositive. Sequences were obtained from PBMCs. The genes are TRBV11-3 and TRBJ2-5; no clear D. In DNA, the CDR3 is TGTGCCAGCAGCTTCCTGTCTCGGACCCAGTACTTC. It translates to CASSFLSRTQYF. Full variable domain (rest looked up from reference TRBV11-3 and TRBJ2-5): EAGVVQSPRYKIIEKKQPVAFWCNPISGHNTLYWYLQNLGQGPELLIRYENEEAVDDSQLPKDRFSAERLKGVDSTLKIQPAELGDSAVYLCASSFLSRTQYFGPGTRLLVL.